Sequencing of this T cell receptor (beta chain) was carried out in a study of T cell responses to AZD1222 COVID-19 vaccine. Study-level results: Only 5 to 7 AZD1222 recipients were seropositive at baseline. CD4 TCRs linked to vaccination spanned spike, dominating at 160-218 and 743-854. Sampling captured repertoires only after the peak T cell response.

Concerning this clone itself: What it binds is not known.

Libraries were prepared by immunoSEQ multiplex PCR; TCRdb keeps only in-frame clonotypes and omits some of them. Of 150,000 to 200,000 clones detected, roughly 91% appear once; the ten largest clones hold about 6.5%. Analyses pooled second doses at about 4 or about 12 weeks. The V gene end was trimmed by 1 base and the J gene end by 5 bases; junction bases not matched to a gene: 10. This CDR3 contains 17 residues. The V gene's germline CDR1 is LGHDT and CDR2 YNNKEL (reference sequence). This clonotype was obtained from an adult who received the AZD1222 COVID-19 vaccine. The V gene is TRBV3-1 (or the pseudogene TRBV3-2), the J gene TRBJ1-5, with 8 bases fitting TRBD1. Material: peripheral blood, obtained 28 days after the second AZD1222 dose. CDR3 sequence (DNA): TGTGCCAGCAGCCAAGCCGGACAGGGATATGGATATCAGCCCCAGCATTTT. Protein: CASSQAGQGYGYQPQHF.